This TCR beta chain appears in the sequencing data of a study of blood T cell repertoires in COVID-19. Study information: Researchers got acute and convalescent COVID-19 samples from the United States, Italy and Spain. From T cells, B-cell-depleted T cells, or PBMCs came the material, which was cDNA or gDNA.

Original processing methods: Nucleated cell counts were estimated from reference gene primer amplification. Libraries were prepared by immunoSEQ multiplex PCR; TCRdb keeps only in-frame clonotypes and omits some of them. V and J calls and clone size are as listed in that table; D and trimming were resolved from the DNA. The top ten hold approximately 2% of the sample, which has some 250,000 clones, approximately 85% seen once. Two negative PCRs, clearance, or symptom resolution had been documented for recovered Cohort 3 donors. This clone occurred a few times. The CDR3 extends over 17 amino acids. Germline lookup yields CDR1 LGHDT and CDR2 YNNKEL (reference sequence). V lost 4 bases, J lost 5 bases, and 12 bases stayed unmatched.

Sequencing input: PBMCs or T cells enriched from blood (not recorded which). The V gene is TRBV3-1 (or the pseudogene TRBV3-2), the J gene TRBJ2-2; 8 positions match TRBD2. The source is a woman between 45 and 65 years old who had recovered from COVID-19. Here the CDR3 reads CASSLGVAGWETGELFF. The DNA for the CDR3 is TGTGCCAGCAGCCTCGGGGTAGCGGGATGGGAGACCGGGGAGCTGTTTTTT.